Below, 20 T cell receptor beta chains from the same sample are listed, as sequenced in a study of shared clonotypes between healthy human individuals. TCRdb keeps only in-frame clones here, not all; method: immunoSEQ multiplex PCR. The sample lists some 1.1 million clones, about 80% occurring once. Sequenced: memory CD4+ T cells from PBMCs. The subset here: CD45RA-negative fraction. These TCRs come from a man between 18 and 29 years old in good health. Some clones in this sample may be carry-over from other donors' samples.

The DNA of the CDR3 is TGTGCCAGCAGTGCGGTTAGGTCGGTTAGCGAGCAGTACTTC. This encodes CASSAVRSVSEQYF. The gene calls are TRBV2 and TRBJ2-7, with no clear D. The CDR3 sequence is 14 residues long. V lost 4 bases, J lost 6 bases, and 16 bases lay in between. Germline V gives CDR1 SNHLY, CDR2 FYNNEI.

This clone appeared a single time. The chain has TRBV5-8 and TRBJ2-3; 8 nucleotides match TRBD2. CDR1 is SGHTS, CDR2 YDEGEE, per germline. V lost 4 bases and J lost 3; bases outside the gene matches: 7. This CDR3 region has 15 residues. CDR3 coding DNA: TGTGCCAGCAGCGGGGGGACTAGTTGGACAGATACGCAGTATTTT. Translating gives CASSGGTSWTDTQYF.

J is TRBJ2-7 and V is TRBV5-5; TRBD1 matches 7 bases. Germline loops: CDR1 SGHKS, CDR2 YYEKEE (reference sequence). V shed 5 bases, J shed 6 bases, and the junction held 11 bases outside the gene matches. This CDR3 has 14 amino acids. CDR3 loop: CASRDLNRGLEQYF. Here the CDR3 DNA reads TGTGCCAGCAGAGACTTAAACAGGGGCCTCGAGCAGTACTTC.

The rearrangement links TRBV15 to TRBJ1-2; TRBD1 is a possible D gene (5 bases). The V end was cut by 0 bases, the J end by 8 bases, with 16 bases between. The germline V gene encodes CDR1 LNHNV and CDR2 YYDKDF (reference sequence). The CDR3 is 15 residues long. The CDR3 nucleotides are TGTGCCACCAGCAGAGATACGGGCAGGGCCGGCGGCTACACCTTC. Encoded protein: CATSRDTGRAGGYTF.

The chain recombines TRBV29-1 with TRBJ2-7; no definite D call. This CDR3 contains 12 residues. Germline V gives CDR1 SQVTM, CDR2 ANQGSEA. With 2 bases removed from V and 7 bases from J, the gap between germline ends came to 12 bases. CDR3 sequence: CSVESATEEQYF. Written as DNA, the CDR3 is TGCAGCGTTGAAAGCGCCACCGAGGAGCAGTACTTC.

A few counts support this clone. The chain combines TRBV28 with TRBJ1-2; D not resolved. V was shortened by 4 bases and J by 10 bases, with 10 bases between the two germline ends. Germline assignment: CDR1 MDHEN and CDR2 SYDVKM. There are 11 residues in the CDR3. CDR3 sequence (DNA): TGTGCCAGCAGTTCCCCCCGAGACTACACCTTC. Its protein is CASSSPRDYTF.

This clone has a single count. The chain couples TRBV19 to TRBJ2-2, with 8 bases lining up with TRBD2. The CDR3 sequence is 15 residues long. V gave up 4 bases and J gave up 5 bases; unmatched junction bases: 6. The germline CDR1 and CDR2 sequences are LNHDA and SQIVND (reference sequence). CDR3 DNA: TGTGCCAGTAGTAACCTAGCGGGTTTTACCGGGGAGCTGTTTTTT. This codes for CASSNLAGFTGELFF.

The CDR3 DNA sequence: TGTGCCAGCAGCGACGATGGGGACAGCCTCTATGGCTACACCTTC. Its protein is CASSDDGDSLYGYTF. The chain combines TRBV7-3 with TRBJ1-2, with 7 bases fitting TRBD1. The CDR3 spans 15 residues. From germline, CDR1 is SGHTA and CDR2 FQGTGA. V dropped 5 bases and J dropped 4; count of bases not matched to a gene: 10.

On this clone itself: The same CDR3 can be traced to other DNA sequences in this sample. The chain couples TRBV9 to TRBJ2-5, with 10 bases identical to TRBD2. The CDR3 is 15 amino acids. Germline V CDR1 and CDR2: SGDLS, YYNGEE. J gave up 2 bases and V 0 bases, and 1 base lay outside the gene matches. CDR3 protein: CASSVGTSGQETQYF. CDR3 DNA: TGTGCCAGCAGCGTAGGGACTAGCGGACAAGAGACCCAGTACTTC. The variable domain in full, completed from reference TRBV9 and TRBJ2-5, reads DSGVTQTPKHLITATGQRVTLRCSPRSGDLSVYWYQQSLDQGLQFLIQYYNGEERAKGNILERFSAQQFPDLHSELNLSSLELGDSALYFCASSVGTSGQETQYFGPGTRLLVL.

The chain joins TRBV19 to TRBJ1-3; D not certain. V dropped 7 bases and J dropped 4 bases, with 11 bases sitting between them. Per the germline V gene, CDR1 is LNHDA and CDR2 is SQIVND (reference sequence). The CDR3 sequence is 13 residues long. The CDR3 DNA reads as TGTGCCAGTAATGTTCAGCTGGGAAACACCATATATTTT. The encoded protein is CASNVQLGNTIYF.

This clone showed up just a few times. The chain recombines TRBV10-3 with TRBJ2-3; TRBD1 or TRBD2 may be the D gene (6 bases each). With 5 bases removed from V and 0 bases from J, the gap between germline ends came to 24 bases. Germline V gene data show CDR1 as ENHRY and CDR2 as SYGVKD. The CDR3 contains 19 residues. The CDR3 coding sequence is TGTGCCATCAGTCTTCTAGCGACAGGCGGAGCTTCTAGCACAGATACGCAGTATTTT. Its protein is CAISLLATGGASSTDTQYF.

This chain connects TRBV27 to TRBJ2-7, with D perhaps TRBD2 (6 bases). Per germline, CDR1 MNHEY and CDR2 SMNVEV (reference sequence). V gave up 6 bases and J gave up 2 bases, with 17 bases separating them. This CDR3 has 15 amino acids. The CDR3 DNA is TGTGCCAGCAGCACTGGAGGGACTCAGACCTACGAGCAGTACTTC. As protein: CASSTGGTQTYEQYF.

The table lists this clone with a count of one. A much larger clone lies a single base off, so this may be a read error. The same CDR3 can be traced to other DNA sequences in this sample. The V gene is TRBV9, the J gene TRBJ2-5; tentatively, D is TRBD2 (6 bases). Looked up from germline, CDR1 is SGDLS and CDR2 is YYNGEE. This CDR3 region has 14 residues. The CDR3 here is CASSVGGLQETQYF. CDR3 DNA: TGTGCCAGCAGCGTAGGGGGACTCCAAGAGACTCAGTACTTC. The full variable domain, in which reference TRBV9 and TRBJ2-5 provide the parts outside the CDR3, is DSGVTQTPKHLITATGQRVTLRCSPRSGDLSVYWYQQSLDQGLQFLIQYYNGEERAKGNILERFSAQQFPDLHSELNLSSLELGDSALYFCASSVGGLQETQYFGPGTRLLVL.

The chain carries TRBV29-1 and TRBJ2-7; 8 bases align to TRBD1. This CDR3 has 14 amino acids. V dropped 3 bases and J dropped 5; count of bases not matched to a gene: 9. CDR1 is SQVTM and CDR2 is ANQGSEA in the germline V gene. CDR3 amino acids: CSVDSRTGRNEQYF. Written as DNA, the CDR3 is TGCAGCGTTGACAGTCGGACAGGGAGGAACGAGCAGTACTTC.

The chain has TRBV5-8 and TRBJ2-3, with 8 bases matching TRBD2. CDR3 length: 16 amino acids. Trimming removed 4 bases from V and 2 bases from J; junction bases left unmatched: 9. Germline lookup yields CDR1 SGHTS and CDR2 YDEGEE. CDR3 protein: CASSSYTGGLTDTQYF. For the CDR3, the DNA is TGTGCCAGCAGCAGTTATACGGGAGGGCTCACAGATACGCAGTATTTT.

This sequence joins TRBV19 and TRBJ1-5; D remains unclear. Germline V gene data show CDR1 as LNHDA and CDR2 as SQIVND (reference sequence). The CDR3 contains 13 residues. Trimming cost V 2 bases and J 3 bases, with 5 bases left between them. CDR3 sequence reads: CASSIQPNQPQHF. The CDR3 region has the DNA TGTGCCAGTAGTATACAGCCCAATCAGCCCCAGCATTTT.

The chain joins TRBV21-1 to TRBJ2-7; the table calls TRBD1, which could not be checked here. TRBV21-1 is a recognized pseudogene. The CDR3 contains 15 residues. This CDR3 is CASSKVGQGGYEQYF. The CDR3 region has the DNA TGTGCCAGCAGCAAAGTAGGACAGGGTGGTTACGAGCAGTACTTC.

The chain links TRBV4-2 to TRBJ2-1, with 8 bases aligning to TRBD2. V shed 2 bases and J 9 bases; nucleotides not matched to a gene: 6. The CDR3 is made up of 14 amino acids. CDR1 LGHNA and CDR2 YNFKEQ come from the germline V gene. CDR3 coding DNA: TGTGCCAGCAGCCAAAGGGGACTAGGGATTGAGCAGTTCTTC. This encodes CASSQRGLGIEQFF.

The rearrangement joins TRBV6-5 to TRBJ1-1; no reliable D call. Germline CDR1 and CDR2: MNHEY and SVGAGI. CDR3 length equals 12 residues. V lost 5 bases to trimming and J lost 4 bases, with 8 bases between them. The chain's CDR3 is CASSRERTEAFF. The CDR3 region has the DNA TGTGCCAGCAGTAGGGAACGCACTGAAGCTTTCTTT.

This clone has only one observation. Other DNA sequences within the sample encode an identical CDR3. The rearrangement links TRBV7-3 to TRBJ1-1; maybe TRBD1 (5 bases). The V end was cut by 4 bases, the J end by 3 bases, with 9 bases between. CDR3 length: 13 amino acids. In germline, CDR1 is SGHTA, CDR2 FQGTGA. CDR3 residues: CASSSTEYTEAFF. CDR3 nucleotides: TGTGCCAGCAGCTCGACAGAGTACACTGAAGCTTTCTTT.